This record covers a single T cell receptor (beta chain). Its antigen is unidentified. Sequencing used immunoSEQ multiplex PCR; TCRdb keeps in-frame clones, though not all of them. The sample includes about 85,000 clones, roughly nine tenths seen only once; the top ten take roughly 7.6%. Germline V CDR1 and CDR2: SGHTA, FQGNSA. V lost 2 bases to trimming and J lost 0 bases, with 11 bases between them. This CDR3 contains 15 residues. The source of the sample is a study of T cell responses to AZD1222 COVID-19 vaccine. Points from the study as a whole: Across the whole spike, CD4 TCRs peaked at regions 160-218 and 743-854. Spike-specific TCR breadth and depth both grew after two AZD1222 doses. Baseline serology detected seropositivity in only 6 or 7 AZD1222 recipients. The sample set comprised mostly white British donors with more females, and clonal diversity was possibly underestimated.

The V gene is TRBV7-2, the J gene TRBJ2-7; D possibly corresponds to TRBD1 (5 bases). This TCR was recovered from an adult in good health. The input for sequencing was peripheral blood, taken on day 0 of AZD1222 vaccination. The CDR3, as DNA: TGTGCCAGCAGCTTATCGACAGCGAGCTCCTACGAGCAGTACTTC. Protein sequence: CASSLSTASSYEQYF. The full variable domain, completed using reference TRBV7-2 and TRBJ2-7, is GAGVSQSPSNKVTEKGKDVELRCDPISGHTALYWYRQSLGQGLEFLIYFQGNSAPDKSGLPSDRFSAERTGGSVSTLTIQRTQQEDSAVYLCASSLSTASSYEQYFGPGTRLTVT.